This TCR beta chain appears in the sequencing data of a study of blood T cell repertoires in COVID-19. Overall study context: Sites in the United States, Italy and Spain provided acute and convalescent COVID-19 samples.

In the original analysis: How many nucleated cells were present was estimated from reference gene primer amplification. TCRdb's table, derived via immunoSEQ multiplex PCR, lists solely in-frame clones and lacks some. The V and J calls and clone size are taken from that table; D and trimming were inferred from the DNA. The sample carries fewer than 250,000 clones, 80% to 90% recorded once. V gave up 10 bases and J gave up 6 bases; unmatched junction bases: 10. Germline V gene lookup returns CDR1 MNHEY and CDR2 SMNVEV (reference sequence). CDR3 length equals 14 residues. Enrollees, about 18 to 90 years old, lived in around 23 US areas. During the 2 weeks before they entered the study, exposed participants had met someone with a PCR-confirmed or clinician-diagnosed COVID-19 case.

This rearrangement joins TRBV27 to TRBJ2-2, with 8 nucleotides matching TRBD1. The specimen sequenced was PBMCs or T cells enriched from blood (not recorded which). This clonotype originated in a woman in her 30s who had been exposed to COVID-19. CDR3 protein: CATARGRTAGELFF. DNA for the CDR3: TGTGCCACCGCCAGGGGGCGCACGGCCGGGGAGCTGTTTTTT.